The rows below give T cell receptor beta chains drawn from one sample of a study of blood T cell repertoires in COVID-19. Some clones are missing from TCRdb's copy, which holds only in-frame ones; the method was immunoSEQ multiplex PCR. The repertoire holds around 65,000 clones, with 82% as singletons. The sample was peripheral blood. These receptors were taken from a human donor in a cohort sampled during active COVID-19. The CDR3 runs from the conserved cysteine through the conserved F or W. The D gene is left open where the match is weak. Where a row states a size, it is once, few, many or the class of an expanded clone; other rows omit it.

V gene: TRBV6-5; clone size: .; J gene: TRBJ1-4; D gene: .; CDR3 protein: CASSYSGVIDEKLFF; CDR3 DNA: TGTGCCAGCAGTTACTCAGGGGTGATTGATGAAAAACTGTTTTTT
V gene: TRBV5-1; clone size: few; J gene: TRBJ1-6; D gene: .; CDR3 protein: CASSLSERSNSPLHF; CDR3 DNA: TGCGCCAGCAGCTTGAGTGAACGGAGTAATTCACCCCTCCACTTT
V gene: TRBV5-1; clone size: .; J gene: TRBJ1-5; D gene: .; CDR3 protein: CASSYSGGNQPQHF; CDR3 DNA: TGCGCCAGCAGCTACTCAGGGGGCAATCAGCCCCAGCATTTT
V gene: TRBV19; clone size: many; J gene: TRBJ1-1; D gene: .; CDR3 protein: CASTGTFEAFF; CDR3 DNA: TGTGCCAGTACAGGGACTTTTGAAGCTTTCTTT
V gene: TRBV29-1; clone size: .; J gene: TRBJ1-1; D gene: .; CDR3 protein: CSVNRGTEAFF; CDR3 DNA: TGCAGCGTGAACCGAGGAACTGAAGCTTTCTTT
V gene: TRBV9; clone size: .; J gene: TRBJ2-3; D gene: TRBD2; CDR3 protein: CASSNLAGGGTDTQYF; CDR3 DNA: TGTGCCAGCAGCAATCTAGCGGGAGGGGGGACAGATACGCAGTATTTT
V gene: TRBV6-2/TRBV6-3; clone size: .; J gene: TRBJ2-2; D gene: .; CDR3 protein: CASSKPETGELFF; CDR3 DNA: TGTGCCAGCAGTAAACCAGAAACCGGGGAGCTGTTTTTT
V gene: TRBV6-6; clone size: .; J gene: TRBJ1-1; D gene: .; CDR3 protein: CASSWQLNTEAFF; CDR3 DNA: TGTGCCAGCAGTTGGCAGTTGAACACTGAAGCTTTCTTT
V gene: TRBV28; clone size: once; J gene: TRBJ1-6; D gene: TRBD1; CDR3 protein: CASSHTPDRASPLHF; CDR3 DNA: TGTGCCAGCAGCCACACGCCGGACAGGGCTTCACCCCTCCACTTT
V gene: TRBV28; clone size: .; J gene: TRBJ2-6; D gene: .; CDR3 protein: CASSLPGAGANVLTF; CDR3 DNA: TGTGCCAGCAGTTTACCAGGGGCTGGGGCCAACGTCCTGACTTTC
V gene: TRBV7-2; clone size: .; J gene: TRBJ2-7; D gene: .; CDR3 protein: CASSSGPQGSDEQYF; CDR3 DNA: TGTGCCAGCAGCTCAGGGCCACAGGGTAGCGACGAGCAGTACTTC
V gene: TRBV7-8; clone size: .; J gene: TRBJ2-3; D gene: TRBD1; CDR3 protein: CASSSDRDRGPDTQYF; CDR3 DNA: TGTGCCAGCAGCTCGGACCGGGACAGGGGGCCAGATACGCAGTATTTT
V gene: TRBV30; clone size: .; J gene: TRBJ2-7; D gene: TRBD1; CDR3 protein: CAWSPDRGYEQYF; CDR3 DNA: TGTGCCTGGAGTCCGGACAGGGGGTACGAGCAGTACTTC
V gene: TRBV6-5; clone size: .; J gene: TRBJ2-3; D gene: .; CDR3 protein: CASSYRRAGKDTQYF; CDR3 DNA: TGTGCCAGCAGTTACCGCAGGGCCGGAAAAGATACGCAGTATTTT
V gene: TRBV29-1; clone size: .; J gene: TRBJ1-1; D gene: TRBD1; CDR3 protein: CSAGDRANTEAFF; CDR3 DNA: TGCAGCGCCGGCGACAGGGCGAACACTGAAGCTTTCTTT
V gene: TRBV18; clone size: .; J gene: TRBJ2-5; D gene: TRBD1; CDR3 protein: CASSPLGQGGSETQYF; CDR3 DNA: TGTGCCAGCTCACCTTTAGGACAGGGTGGTTCGGAGACCCAGTACTTC
V gene: TRBV6-5; clone size: .; J gene: TRBJ2-1; D gene: TRBD2; CDR3 protein: CASSYSFLAGGQFF; CDR3 DNA: TGTGCCAGCAGTTACTCGTTCTTAGCGGGGGGGCAGTTCTTC
V gene: TRBV28; clone size: .; J gene: TRBJ1-4; D gene: .; CDR3 protein: CASSPILGTAFNEKLFF; CDR3 DNA: TGTGCCAGCAGCCCCATCTTGGGCACCGCCTTTAATGAAAAACTGTTTTTT
V gene: TRBV9; clone size: .; J gene: TRBJ1-6; D gene: .; CDR3 protein: CASSAPPGGKSPLHF; CDR3 DNA: TGTGCCAGCAGCGCCCCCCCGGGAGGAAAATCACCCCTCCACTTT
V gene: TRBV7-8; clone size: .; J gene: TRBJ2-2; D gene: .; CDR3 protein: CASSLERGAPEVFF; CDR3 DNA: TGTGCCAGCAGCTTAGAACGGGGGGCGCCCGAGGTGTTTTTT
V gene: TRBV7-2; clone size: .; J gene: TRBJ2-3; D gene: .; CDR3 protein: CASSLSGRGTDTQYF; CDR3 DNA: TGTGCCAGCAGCTTATCTGGGCGCGGCACAGATACGCAGTATTTT
V gene: TRBV28; clone size: .; J gene: TRBJ2-5; D gene: .; CDR3 protein: CASRGQETQYF; CDR3 DNA: TGTGCCAGCAGGGGCCAGGAGACCCAGTACTTC
V gene: TRBV4-1; clone size: few; J gene: TRBJ1-4; D gene: .; CDR3 protein: CASSPLDSRGEKLFF; CDR3 DNA: TGCGCCAGCAGCCCTTTGGACAGCCGGGGTGAAAAACTGTTTTTT
V gene: TRBV9; clone size: .; J gene: TRBJ1-1; D gene: TRBD1; CDR3 protein: CASSLGQGWTEAFF; CDR3 DNA: TGTGCCAGCAGCCTAGGACAGGGGTGGACTGAAGCTTTCTTT
V gene: TRBV12-5; clone size: .; J gene: TRBJ1-5; D gene: .; CDR3 protein: CASTGKGQPQHF; CDR3 DNA: TGTGCTAGCACAGGGAAGGGTCAGCCCCAGCATTTT
V gene: TRBV7-6; clone size: .; J gene: TRBJ1-1; D gene: .; CDR3 protein: CASSLGLDTEAFF; CDR3 DNA: TGTGCCAGCAGCTTAGGACTTGACACTGAAGCTTTCTTT
V gene: TRBV30; clone size: many; J gene: TRBJ1-2; D gene: .; CDR3 protein: CAWDKNYGYTF; CDR3 DNA: TGTGCCTGGGATAAAAACTATGGCTACACCTTC
V gene: TRBV5-1; clone size: .; J gene: TRBJ2-3; D gene: TRBD2; CDR3 protein: CASMPGTSGGAVHTDTQYF; CDR3 DNA: TGCGCCAGCATGCCTGGGACTAGCGGGGGGGCCGTTCATACAGATACGCAGTATTTT
V gene: TRBV5-1; clone size: .; J gene: TRBJ1-5; D gene: TRBD1; CDR3 protein: CASSLGQGGRLEPQHF; CDR3 DNA: TGCGCCAGCAGCTTGGGACAGGGAGGAAGATTGGAGCCCCAGCATTTT
V gene: TRBV12-3/TRBV12-4; clone size: .; J gene: TRBJ1-6; D gene: .; CDR3 protein: CATGRQGDSPLHF; CDR3 DNA: TGTGCCACCGGTCGGCAGGGTGATTCACCCCTCCACTTT
V gene: TRBV5-1; clone size: once; J gene: TRBJ2-6; D gene: .; CDR3 protein: CASNFSSGANVLTF; CDR3 DNA: TGCGCCAGCAACTTCAGCTCTGGGGCCAACGTCCTGACTTTC
V gene: TRBV10-3; clone size: .; J gene: TRBJ2-1; D gene: TRBD1; CDR3 protein: CASGVGTGSLGEQFF; CDR3 DNA: TGTGCCAGTGGTGTGGGGACAGGGAGTTTGGGTGAGCAGTTCTTC
V gene: TRBV5-1; clone size: .; J gene: TRBJ1-5; D gene: TRBD1; CDR3 protein: CATYDRGGLQPQHF; CDR3 DNA: TGCGCCACCTACGACAGGGGAGGCCTCCAGCCCCAGCATTTT
V gene: TRBV7-7; clone size: .; J gene: TRBJ2-5; D gene: TRBD2; CDR3 protein: CASSPFGGGAQETQYF; CDR3 DNA: TGTGCCAGCAGCCCCTTTGGGGGGGGAGCCCAAGAGACCCAGTACTTC
V gene: TRBV29-1; clone size: .; J gene: TRBJ1-5; D gene: .; CDR3 protein: CSVVFGGGNQPQHF; CDR3 DNA: TGCAGCGTGGTCTTTGGGGGGGGCAATCAGCCCCAGCATTTT
V gene: TRBV5-1; clone size: .; J gene: TRBJ1-3; D gene: .; CDR3 protein: CASSLSGAIGTIYF; CDR3 DNA: TGCGCCAGCAGCTTGTCTGGAGCGATCGGCACCATATATTTT
V gene: TRBV2; clone size: few; J gene: TRBJ2-1; D gene: .; CDR3 protein: CASSVLNEQFF; CDR3 DNA: TGTGCCAGCAGCGTGCTAAATGAGCAGTTCTTC
V gene: TRBV5-1; clone size: .; J gene: TRBJ2-1; D gene: .; CDR3 protein: CASSWMDTNYNEQFF; CDR3 DNA: TGCGCCAGCAGCTGGATGGACACGAACTACAATGAGCAGTTCTTC
V gene: TRBV11-2; clone size: .; J gene: TRBJ1-4; D gene: TRBD1; CDR3 protein: CASSAGTVYEKLFF; CDR3 DNA: TGTGCCAGCAGCGCCGGGACAGTTTATGAAAAACTGTTTTTT
V gene: TRBV24-1; clone size: .; J gene: TRBJ2-4; D gene: .; CDR3 protein: CATSDGLGQYF; CDR3 DNA: TGTGCCACCAGTGATGGACTGGGACAGTACTTC
V gene: TRBV2; clone size: .; J gene: TRBJ1-5; D gene: .; CDR3 protein: CASNGQNNQPQHF; CDR3 DNA: TGTGCCAGCAACGGACAGAACAATCAGCCCCAGCATTTT
V gene: TRBV4-1; clone size: .; J gene: TRBJ2-7; D gene: TRBD2; CDR3 protein: CASSPILAGALSVEQYF; CDR3 DNA: TGCGCCAGCAGCCCTATACTAGCGGGGGCCCTCTCTGTCGAGCAGTACTTC
V gene: TRBV5-1; clone size: .; J gene: TRBJ2-7; D gene: TRBD1; CDR3 protein: CASSSTGQGHEQYF; CDR3 DNA: TGCGCCAGCAGCTCAACAGGACAGGGACACGAGCAGTACTTC
V gene: TRBV21-1; clone size: .; J gene: TRBJ1-6; D gene: .; CDR3 protein: CATGTANSPLHF; CDR3 DNA: TGTGCCACCGGGACAGCAAATTCACCCCTCCACTTT
V gene: TRBV4-1; clone size: .; J gene: TRBJ2-2; D gene: TRBD1; CDR3 protein: CASSQGWTGGLFF; CDR3 DNA: TGCGCCAGCAGCCAAGGGTGGACAGGGGGGCTGTTTTTT
V gene: TRBV28; clone size: .; J gene: TRBJ1-2; D gene: .; CDR3 protein: CASNTGTRYGYTF; CDR3 DNA: TGTGCCAGCAATACCGGGACACGGTATGGCTACACCTTC
V gene: TRBV6-6; clone size: .; J gene: TRBJ1-1; D gene: .; CDR3 protein: CASKTTGEAFF; CDR3 DNA: TGTGCCAGCAAAACCACAGGGGAAGCTTTCTTT